This TCR beta chain was found in a study of blood T cell repertoires in COVID-19. Whole-study context: Samples came from the United States, Italy and Spain, spanning acute and convalescent COVID-19. The cDNA or gDNA used as material had been derived from T cells, B-cell-depleted T cells, or PBMCs.

Germline V gene data show CDR1 as LNHDA and CDR2 as SQIVND (reference sequence). This CDR3 region has 15 residues. The ends lost 3 bases at V and 6 bases at J; junction bases unmatched: 7. The repertoire was sequenced with immunoSEQ multiplex PCR; TCRdb's copy has only in-frame clones and lacks some. Counted here are 150,000 to 200,000 clones, around 83% occurring once; the ten biggest clones make up 12% to 15%. The chain links TRBV19 to TRBJ1-2, with 10 bases fitting TRBD1. The material sequenced was PBMCs or T cells enriched from blood (not recorded which). This clonotype originated in a middle-aged man who had recovered from COVID-19. In DNA form, the CDR3 reads TGTGCCAGTAGTATTACGGGACAGGGGATTGATGGCTACACCTTC. Its protein is CASSITGQGIDGYTF.